This T cell receptor beta chain emerged from a study of T-cell reconstitution after alpha-beta-depleted transplantation in children. The study, taken as a whole, reports: The study traced high day-60 TCRbeta diversity in some patients to surviving recipient T cells and thymic progenitors. As was reported, about two months after transplant, alpha-beta T cells came from several hundred expanded graft clones.

Unique molecular identifiers featured in how the TCRbeta library was prepared. TCRdb re-analysed the PCR reads in MiXCR, keeping a single row per CDR3 protein. The table includes some 600,000 distinct CDR3 sequences, roughly 13% detected once. As regards this clonotype: What it recognizes is unknown.

Trimming cost V 5 bases and J 9 bases; bases outside gene matches: 7. Per the germline V gene, CDR1 is SGHAT and CDR2 is FQNNGV. The CDR3 runs to 15 residues. The sequence was collected from a male patient younger than 18 who had a stem cell transplant for acute myeloid leukemia, so the T cells may come from the graft donor. Sequenced material: PBMCs, mostly from graft donor cells, taken 360 days after TCRalphabeta/CD19-depleted stem cell transplant. The rearrangement links TRBV11-2 to TRBJ2-1; 13 bases agree with TRBD2. Written as DNA, the CDR3 is TGTGCCAGCAGCCCCGGACTAGCGGGAGAGGTTGAGCAGTTCTTC. This translates into CASSPGLAGEVEQFF. Full variable domain (outside the CDR3, taken from reference TRBV11-2 and TRBJ2-1): EAGVAQSPRYKIIEKRQSVAFWCNPISGHATLYWYQQILGQGPKLLIQFQNNGVVDDSQLPKDRFSAERLKGVDSTLKIQPAKLEDSAVYLCASSPGLAGEVEQFFGPGTRLTVL.